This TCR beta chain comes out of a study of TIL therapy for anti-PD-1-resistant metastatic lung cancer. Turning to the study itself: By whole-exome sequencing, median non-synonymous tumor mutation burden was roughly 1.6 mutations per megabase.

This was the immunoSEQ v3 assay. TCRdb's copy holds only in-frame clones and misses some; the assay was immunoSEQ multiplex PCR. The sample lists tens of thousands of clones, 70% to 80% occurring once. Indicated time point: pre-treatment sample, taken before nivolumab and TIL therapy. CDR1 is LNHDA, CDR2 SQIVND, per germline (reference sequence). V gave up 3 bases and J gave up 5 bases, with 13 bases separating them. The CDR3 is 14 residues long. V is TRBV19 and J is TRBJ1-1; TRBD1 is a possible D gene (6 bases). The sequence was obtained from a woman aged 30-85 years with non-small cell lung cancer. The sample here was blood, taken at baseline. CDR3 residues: CASSIPGGRTEAFF. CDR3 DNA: TGTGCCAGTAGTATTCCCGGGGGCCGGACTGAAGCTTTCTTT.